This T cell receptor beta chain was sequenced in a study of cytomegalovirus exposure and HLA in healthy donors. General study points: What was likely a sequencing artifact was a cluster of highly shared sequence variants. In a later analysis, about 17,000 TCR beta sequences were associated with HLA alleles at 0.05 false discovery rate. In an earlier analysis, in approximately 630 donors, most V segments appeared productive either ~87% or ~30% of the time.

Germline CDR1 reads LNHDA; CDR2 reads SQIVND (reference sequence). This CDR3 has 14 residues. V was pared by 6 bases and J by 5 bases, with 9 bases of the junction left unmatched. 13 Jbeta primers and 60 Vbeta primers were used for the PCR. Sequencing was performed with immunoSEQ multiplex PCR; in TCRdb, only in-frame clones are kept and a portion is missing. This table has about 98,000 clones, approximately 79% appearing once. As regards this clone: The antigen remains unidentified.

The gene calls are TRBV19 and TRBJ2-7; TRBD2 matches at 8 bases. The receptor comes from a male donor in good health and CMV-seronegative. Sequencing was carried out using PBMCs. The CDR3 sequence: CASSRGGGPHEQYF. CDR3 nucleotides: TGTGCCAGTAGCCGGGGGGGAGGGCCCCACGAGCAGTACTTC.